Following are 3 T cell receptor beta chains from one sample sequenced in a study of T cell changes during pregnancy in multiple sclerosis. Only in-frame clones appear in the TCRdb table, and some are missing; sequencing was by immunoSEQ multiplex PCR. The data contain over 60,000 clones, roughly nine tenths of them singletons. Sequenced material: CD4+ T cells from peripheral blood mononuclear cells, taken in the third trimester of pregnancy. The receptors were gathered from a female donor in good health, enrolled as a control in a pregnancy study.

The chain links TRBV6-6 to TRBJ2-7, with D possibly matching TRBD1 (6 bases). Trimming shortened V by 7 bases and J by 7 bases, and 26 bases separated the two germline ends. This CDR3 is built from 16 residues. From germline, CDR1 is MNHNY and CDR2 SVGAGI (reference sequence). The CDR3 DNA reads TGTGCCAGCATCTCCCGGGACACTCTTTCGAGGAGAGAGCAGTACTTC. Its translation: CASISRDTLSRREQYF.

The CDR3 here is CASSLESPPGNQPQHF. Here the CDR3 DNA reads TGTGCCAGCAGCTTAGAATCGCCGCCAGGCAATCAGCCCCAGCATTTT. The chain carries TRBV7-2 and TRBJ1-5; D ambiguous. Looked up from germline, CDR1 is SGHTA and CDR2 is FQGNSA. CDR3 size: 16 residues. V lost 1 base, J lost 2 bases, and 12 bases lay in between.

V gene TRBV5-1 combines with J gene TRBJ1-2, with D perhaps TRBD1 (6 bases). V shed 4 bases and J shed 6 bases, with 13 bases lying between them. Germline V gives CDR1 SGHRS, CDR2 YFSETQ. The CDR3 runs to 13 residues. DNA of the CDR3: TGCGCCAGCAGCCCTCAGGGGCTTCATGGCTACACCTTC. It yields the protein CASSPQGLHGYTF.